Given below is one T cell receptor beta chain in context. Its antigen is not identified. Peripheral blood came from all dose cohorts at three timepoints. The sample is drawn from a study of OX40 agonist ivuxolimab in advanced cancers. CDR3 size: 17 residues. Per the germline V gene, CDR1 is SGDLS and CDR2 is YYNGEE. Trimming cost V 3 bases and J 0 bases, with 16 bases left between them. Assay: immunoSEQ multiplex PCR; the TCRdb copy retains only in-frame clones and omits some. The table lists around 100,000 clones, under 95% of them singletons, with under 0.65% in the top ten. Study-wide results and caveats: The specificity for antigen of the expanded peripheral T cells was not determined.

The chain combines TRBV9 with TRBJ1-3; D is possibly TRBD1 (5 bases). The starting material was CD4+ or CD8+ T cells sorted from blood, obtained in a trial of the OX40 agonist ivuxolimab. This receptor was obtained from an adult with an advanced solid tumor such as melanoma, head and neck, liver or kidney cancer. CDR3 in DNA: TGTGCCAGCAGCGCCCTGGGACCAAGTGGCTCTGGAAACACCATATATTTT. It translates to CASSALGPSGSGNTIYF.